What follows is one T cell receptor (beta chain) and its context. Its specificity is unknown. The sample comes from a study of cytomegalovirus exposure and HLA in healthy donors. Findings and caveats of the study: A later analysis linked a missense DCLRE1C variant to TCR beta V- and J-gene trimming.

The PCR was carried out with 60 Vbeta primers and 13 Jbeta primers. Assay used: immunoSEQ multiplex PCR; TCRdb lists only in-frame clones, some missing. Among 200,000 to 250,000 clones listed, roughly four fifths were seen once. The germline V gene encodes CDR1 SNHLY and CDR2 FYNNEI. The length of the CDR3 is 12 residues. The V gene lost 6 bases and the J gene lost 8 bases, with 13 bases spanning the gap. This chain connects TRBV2 to TRBJ1-2; no definite D call. Sequencing was done on a sample of PBMCs. This TCR was recovered from a woman between 45 and 60 years old in good health and CMV-seropositive. The CDR3 DNA sequence: TGTGCCAGCAGACAGACACTCTTCGGCTACACCTTC. Amino acid sequence: CASRQTLFGYTF.